Below, one T cell receptor beta chain is given with its context. Authors' data handling: Junction-only sequences without quality scores were provided by ImmunoSEQ, so filtering was different. The table came from immunoSEQ multiplex PCR; TCRdb's copy has only in-frame clones and leaves some out. From that table come the V and J calls and clone size; the DNA was used to work out D and trimming. This sample carries 2.3 million or so clones, 80% to 95% of them seen once, and the ten largest clones take about 0.41%. The CDR3 is made up of 15 amino acids. V was clipped by 1 base and J by 2 bases, with 12 bases between them. CDR1 and CDR2 (germline): SGHDN, FVKESK. This sample is part of a study of shared clonotypes between healthy human individuals.

The clonotype comes from a man between 18 and 35 years old in good health. Some clones in this sample may be carry-over from other donors' samples. The specimen was naive CD4+ T cells from PBMCs. Specified subset: CD45RA+ positively selected. This sequence joins TRBV14 and TRBJ2-7; no firm D call. Here the CDR3 reads CASSQGLLGPYEQYF. The CDR3 DNA is TGTGCCAGCAGCCAAGGTCTTCTGGGCCCCTACGAGCAGTACTTC.